This T cell receptor beta chain is from a study of long-term antiretroviral therapy in people with HIV. Study-wide points: HIV repertoire CDR3 lengths ranged less widely than those of controls.

Germline values: CDR1 KGHSH, CDR2 LQKENI. The CDR3 runs to 16 residues. Trimming took off 0 bases at V and 1 base at J, with 12 bases between the two ends. A remark on this clone: The antigen remains unidentified.

Researchers report immunoSEQ v3.0 was run at survey level. TCRdb keeps only in-frame clones here, not all; method: immunoSEQ multiplex PCR. Seen here are about 20,000 clones, more than 80% observed once, and the top ten hold around 10%. The cryopreserved samples used held 1-10 million PBMC prior to extraction of DNA. The chain joins TRBV18 to TRBJ2-5; weak D call: TRBD1 (6 bases). This specimen consisted of unsorted PBMCs, obtained 0.2 years after starting antiretroviral therapy. This clonotype originated in a woman aged 40 to 50 with HIV. The CDR3 nucleotides are TGTGCCAGCTCACCACCCCCAGGGGAGAGCCAAGAGACCCAGTACTTC. Protein: CASSPPPGESQETQYF.